The next 20 T cell receptor beta chains were all read from a single sample in a study of T cell repertoires in cytomegalovirus infection. From the reads, TCRdb called clonotypes with MiXCR, one entry per CDR3 protein. The sample shows about 300,000 distinct CDR3 sequences, roughly a tenth of them seen only once. Input material: PBMCs. The receptors come from a human donor in good health (CMV status not recorded). Some clones in this sample may be carry-over from other donors' samples.

This clonotype was counted many times. This rearrangement joins TRBV5-8 to TRBJ2-3, with D perhaps TRBD1 or TRBD2 (5 bases each). Germline V gene sequence: CDR1 SGHTS, CDR2 YDEGEE. The CDR3 runs to 14 residues. The ends were cut back, 4 bases at V and 1 base at J, with 10 bases in the middle. The CDR3 is CASSGGRGTDTQYF. The DNA of the CDR3 is TGTGCCAGCAGCGGAGGCAGGGGCACAGATACGCAGTATTTT.

In this sample, this clonotype turned up many times. The rearrangement uses TRBV19 and TRBJ2-1, with D possibly being TRBD1 or TRBD2 (5 bases each). V lost 3 bases and J lost 6, with 12 bases in between. The CDR3 sequence is 14 residues long. Germline-derived CDR1 and CDR2 are LNHDA and SQIVND (reference sequence). The CDR3 DNA is TGTGCCAGTAGTATGCAGGGACCATTCAATGAGCAGTTCTTC. Translated: CASSMQGPFNEQFF.

This clonotype was seen only a few times. V is TRBV7-2 and J is TRBJ1-3; weak D call: TRBD1 (5 bases). Germline CDR1 is SGHTA and CDR2 is FQGNSA. The V end lost 6 bases, the J end lost 0 bases, and 12 bases lay between the germline ends. The CDR3 loop spans 15 amino acids. The CDR3 sequence: CASRQTGGSGNTIYF. For the CDR3, the DNA is TGTGCCAGCAGACAGACCGGGGGCTCTGGAAACACCATATATTTT.

This clonotype occurred many times. The gene calls are TRBV18 and TRBJ2-1; the match to TRBD2 covers 8 bases. CDR1 KGHSH and CDR2 LQKENI come from the germline V gene. V lost 0 bases, J lost 9 bases, and 10 bases stayed unmatched. The CDR3 is 16 amino acids. The CDR3 region is CASSPPGRGERSEQFF. CDR3 DNA sequence: TGTGCCAGCTCACCACCGGGGCGGGGGGAAAGAAGTGAGCAGTTCTTC.

The chain joins TRBV7-9 to TRBJ2-7; no firm D call. CDR1 and CDR2 from the germline V gene are SEHNR and FQNEAQ (reference sequence). The CDR3 runs 12 residues. The ends were cut back, 1 base at V and 5 bases at J, with 6 bases in the middle. The CDR3 is CASSLEGDEQYF. The CDR3, as DNA: TGTGCCAGCAGCTTAGAAGGTGACGAGCAGTACTTC.

This clonotype has at least ten counts. The rearrangement links TRBV29-1 to TRBJ1-2; no clear D. The length of the CDR3 is 13 residues. The V and J ends lost 3 bases and 5 bases respectively, with 13 bases between them. From germline, CDR1 is SQVTM and CDR2 ANQGSEA. The CDR3 loop reads CSVESGLRYGYTF. CDR3 bases: TGCAGCGTTGAGTCAGGCCTTCGGTATGGCTACACCTTC.

This clonotype was counted a single time. This sequence may be a read error, since a much larger clone differs from it by one base. The CDR3 does not close with the conserved phenylalanine or tryptophan, likely indicating a read error. The chain links TRBV28 to TRBJ2-2, with D perhaps matching TRBD2 (7 bases). Germline CDR1 reads MDHEN; CDR2 reads SYDVKM. Trimming pared 7 bases from V and 9 bases from J, leaving 18 bases between. This CDR3 has 14 amino acids. The CDR3 here is CASTSSGGRRELFL. Written as DNA, the CDR3 is TGTGCCAGCACCTCCTCGGGGGGCCGTAGGGAGCTGTTTCTT.

Notes on this clonotype: This could be a read error, since a much larger clone is one nucleotide away. The CDR3 DNA is TGTGCCAGCAGTTCGCAGGGGCTCATCAGGGAGACCCAGTACTTC. It translates to CASSSQGLIRETQYF. The J gene is TRBJ2-5, the V gene TRBV5-5, with a tentative D call TRBD1 (6 bases). Trimming removed 5 bases at V and 5 bases at J, with 19 bases between. Germline V lookup: CDR1 SGHKS, CDR2 YYEKEE (reference sequence). The CDR3 covers 15 residues.

This clonotype was detected ten times or more. The chain carries TRBV7-2 and TRBJ1-4; 8 bases are a match to TRBD1. V shed 4 bases and J 8 bases; nucleotides not matched to a gene: 9. Germline lookup yields CDR1 SGHTA and CDR2 FQGNSA. The CDR3 is 15 amino acids. For the CDR3, the DNA is TGTGCCAGCAGCTCAGGGGGCGCTTCCAAAGAAAAACTGTTTTTT. It codes for CASSSGGASKEKLFF.

This clonotype has ten or more counts. This rearrangement joins TRBV20-1 to TRBJ1-1; D may be TRBD1 (5 bases). V was clipped by 4 bases and J by 8 bases, with 17 bases between them. The CDR3 contains 13 residues. Looked up from germline, CDR1 is DFQATT and CDR2 is SNEGSKA (reference sequence). DNA of the CDR3: TGCAGTGCTAACTGGGACGGTTCTATCGAAGCTTTCTTT. Translated: CSANWDGSIEAFF.

This clonotype showed up many times. The J gene is TRBJ1-2, the V gene TRBV27, with D tentatively TRBD1 (6 bases). With 6 bases removed from V and 0 bases from J, the gap between germline ends came to 8 bases. Germline V gene sequence: CDR1 MNHEY, CDR2 SMNVEV (reference sequence). The CDR3 spans 13 residues. CDR3 amino acids: CASRDSTNYGYTF. CDR3 nucleotide sequence: TGTGCCAGCAGGGACAGTACTAACTATGGCTACACCTTC.

This clonotype has at least ten counts. This chain joins TRBV20-1 and TRBJ1-1; 8 bases fit TRBD1. Trimming at V came to 0 bases and at J to 5 bases, leaving 8 bases not matched to a gene. This CDR3 is 15 amino acids long. Germline values: CDR1 DFQATT, CDR2 SNEGSKA (reference sequence). The CDR3, as DNA: TGCAGTGCTAGAGACCATTCGACAGGGGAGACTGAAGCTTTCTTT. It codes for CSARDHSTGETEAFF.

This chain uses TRBV28 with TRBJ2-3, with 12 bases aligning to TRBD2. Germline V lookup: CDR1 MDHEN, CDR2 SYDVKM. The CDR3 consists of 19 residues. Unmatched junction bases numbered 16, after V lost 7 bases and J lost 2 bases. CDR3 loop: CASTPPPGLAGYSTDTQYF. In DNA form, the CDR3 reads TGTGCCAGCACCCCTCCCCCAGGACTAGCGGGGTATTCCACAGATACGCAGTATTTT.

In this sample, this clonotype turned up a few times. The chain recombines TRBV6-2 or TRBV6-3 with TRBJ2-5; the D gene could be TRBD1 or TRBD2 (5 bases each). The CDR3 contains 15 residues. Trimming took 5 bases from V and 5 from J, leaving 18 bases between them. Per germline, CDR1 MNHEY and CDR2 SVGEGT. The CDR3 protein is CASSIARGAGETQYF. The CDR3 DNA follows: TGTGCCAGCAGTATCGCTCGAGGGGCCGGCGAGACCCAGTACTTC.

This clonotype was picked up many times. The J gene is TRBJ1-4, the V gene TRBV6-2 or TRBV6-3, with D possibly being TRBD1 (5 bases). Germline V gene data show CDR1 as MNHEY and CDR2 as SVGEGT. The CDR3 extends over 14 amino acids. The germline V and J ends were trimmed by 6 bases and 8 bases, with 16 bases remaining between them. Written as DNA, the CDR3 is TGTGCCAGCAGCTCCGGGACTCCACCAGAAAAACTGTTTTTT. Translated: CASSSGTPPEKLFF.

This clonotype has ten or more counts. The genes are TRBV10-3 and TRBJ2-7; D may be TRBD2 (5 bases). The germline V gene has CDR1 ENHRY and CDR2 SYGVKD. CDR3 length: 12 residues. V dropped 7 bases and J dropped 9 bases, with 16 bases sitting between them. The CDR3 DNA follows: TGTGCCATCACGGACGGAGACTATGGGCAGTACTTC. Its translation: CAITDGDYGQYF.

In nucleotides, the CDR3 is TGCAGCGTTGAGGACCCTAACACCGGGGAGCTGTTTTTT. It yields the protein CSVEDPNTGELFF. V and J are TRBV29-1 and TRBJ2-2; D gene ambiguous. Trimming removed 3 bases at V and 2 bases at J, with 7 bases between. CDR1 and CDR2 from the germline V gene are SQVTM and ANQGSEA. This CDR3 is 13 amino acids long.

This clonotype was seen a few times. CDR3 nucleotide sequence: TGCAGCGCGGGGTTCTACAATGAGCAGTTCTTC. This gives the protein CSAGFYNEQFF. The V gene is TRBV29-1, the J gene TRBJ2-1; D may be TRBD2 (5 bases). CDR3 length: 11 amino acids. V was shortened by 7 bases and J by 3 bases, with 7 bases between the two germline ends. Germline assignment: CDR1 SQVTM and CDR2 ANQGSEA.

This clonotype has a count of ten or more. V is TRBV7-2 and J is TRBJ2-7; D ambiguous. The V and J ends lost 1 base and 2 bases respectively, with 6 bases between them. CDR1 is SGHTA, CDR2 FQGNSA, per germline. The CDR3 is 13 residues long. The CDR3 region has the DNA TGTGCCAGCAGCTTAGACGTAACCTACGAGCAGTACGTC. Its protein is CASSLDVTYEQYV.

This clonotype has a count of ten or more. J is TRBJ2-2 and V is TRBV29-1; maybe TRBD1 (6 bases). The CDR3 length is 13 residues. The germline V gene encodes CDR1 SQVTM and CDR2 ANQGSEA. Between the trimmed V and J ends, which lost 7 bases and 3 bases, there was a span of 12 bases. The CDR3 nucleotides are TGCAGCGCGTTACAGGGAGACACCGGGGAGCTGTTTTTT. Translated, it gives CSALQGDTGELFF.